A single sample gave rise to the 22 T cell receptor beta chains below, sequenced in a study of T cells in Graves' hyperthyroidism and ophthalmopathy. There were TCR beta CDR3 regions amplified from RNA transcripts. The TCR CDR3 first-round RT-PCR relied on the HTBI primer set. TCRdb re-derived calls from the multiplex PCR reads in MiXCR, one entry per CDR3 protein. The data contain about 610,000 distinct CDR3 sequences, 16% of them seen just once; the ten biggest clones take up around 3.5%. Source material: blood. The receptors shown here come from a woman in her thirties or forties with Graves' ophthalmopathy.

This clonotype was seen only a few times. The chain uses TRBV3-1 and TRBJ2-5; 9 bases align to TRBD2. The CDR3 loop spans 14 amino acids. The V gene end was trimmed by 11 bases and the J gene end by 4 bases; junction bases not matched to a gene: 11. Germline values: CDR1 LGHDT, CDR2 YNNKEL (reference sequence). This chain's CDR3 is CASASSGAGETQYF. The CDR3 DNA sequence: TGTGCCTCCGCCTCTAGCGGGGCTGGAGAGACCCAGTACTTC.

This clonotype occurred a few times. The chain is built from TRBV7-6 and TRBJ2-5, with D unresolved. V was clipped by 3 bases and J by 5 bases, with 7 bases between them. Germline-derived CDR1 and CDR2 are SGHVS and FNYEAQ. The CDR3 has 12 residues. The CDR3 loop is CASSLMDETQYF. The CDR3 DNA reads as TGTGCCAGCAGCTTGATGGATGAGACCCAGTACTTC.

This clonotype was detected only a few times. A much more abundant neighbour one base away suggests this may be a read error. The rearrangement uses TRBV2 and TRBJ2-1, with 10 bases matching TRBD2. From germline, CDR1 is SNHLY and CDR2 FYNNEI. The CDR3 runs 15 residues. Trimming took 8 bases from V and 4 from J; bases not matched to a gene: 8. In DNA, the CDR3 is TGTGCCAGCGGACCCGGGACTAGCGAATACAATGAGCAGTTCTTC. Protein sequence: CASGPGTSEYNEQFF. Full variable domain (missing parts from reference TRBV2 and TRBJ2-1): EPEVTQTPSHQVTQMGQEVILRCVPISNHLYFYWYRQILGQKVEFLVSFYNNEISEKSEIFDDQFSVERPDGSNFTLKIRSTKLEDSAMYFCASGPGTSEYNEQFFGPGTRLTVL.

This clonotype was counted many times. V is TRBV28 and J is TRBJ2-1, with D possibly being TRBD2 (6 bases). The CDR3 loop spans 14 amino acids. Trimming left V 5 bases short and J 7 bases short, with 15 bases between. The germline gives CDR1 MDHEN, CDR2 SYDVKM. CDR3 nucleotides: TGTGCCAGCAGTCCGAGACTAGTGGGTAATGAGCAGTTCTTC. Its translation is CASSPRLVGNEQFF.

This clonotype was seen many times. V and J are TRBV11-1 and TRBJ2-6; D may be TRBD1 (5 bases). The CDR3 consists of 16 residues. Trimming shortened V by 1 base and J by 2 bases, and 9 bases separated the two germline ends. Per the germline V gene, CDR1 is SGHAT and CDR2 is FQDESV (reference sequence). The CDR3 DNA sequence: TGTGCCAGCAGCTTAGGGACAAGACCTGGGGCCAACGTCCTGACTTTC. Protein: CASSLGTRPGANVLTF. Using reference TRBV11-1 and TRBJ2-6 for the parts outside the CDR3, the full variable domain is EAEVAQSPRYKITEKSQAVAFWCDPISGHATLYWYRQILGQGPELLVQFQDESVVDDSQLPKDRFSAERLKGVDSTLKIQPAELGDSAMYLCASSLGTRPGANVLTFGAGSRLTVL.

This clonotype has only a few counts. The V call is TRBV27, the J call TRBJ2-2; no clear D gene. V lost 4 bases, J lost 7 bases, and 13 bases lay in between. Germline CDR1 MNHEY, CDR2 SMNVEV (reference sequence). The CDR3 sequence is 14 residues long. CDR3 in DNA: TGTGCCAGCAGTTCATCCCCGGACCTCGGGGAGCTGTTTTTT. Encoded protein: CASSSSPDLGELFF.

Many counts were recorded for this clonotype. V is TRBV29-1 and J is TRBJ2-1; 7 nucleotides agree with TRBD1. In germline, CDR1 is SQVTM, CDR2 ANQGSEA. The CDR3 consists of 12 residues. Trimming at V came to 7 bases and at J to 6 bases, leaving 6 bases not matched to a gene. This CDR3 reads CSAPTGVNEQFF. The CDR3, as DNA: TGCAGCGCACCAACAGGGGTCAATGAGCAGTTCTTC.

This clonotype has a count of ten or more. The chain has TRBV29-1 and TRBJ2-1; TRBD2 aligns across 16 bases. V lost 7 bases and J lost 0; bases outside the gene matches: 9. Germline loops: CDR1 SQVTM, CDR2 ANQGSEA. CDR3 length: 18 amino acids. The CDR3 nucleotides read TGCAGCGCCGATCCGGGACTAGCGGGAGGGCGCTCCTACAATGAGCAGTTCTTC. This codes for CSADPGLAGGRSYNEQFF.

The chain joins TRBV12-3 or TRBV12-4 to TRBJ2-3; D is perhaps TRBD2 (7 bases). There are 17 residues in the CDR3. Trimming took off 4 bases at V and 5 bases at J, with 22 bases between the two ends. The CDR3 coding sequence is TGTGCCAGCAGTTCAACCCAAAGGGGGGGATTGCGAGATACGCAGTATTTT. Protein product: CASSSTQRGGLRDTQYF.

In its sample, this clonotype was seen many times. The chain recombines TRBV30 with TRBJ2-5, with unresolved D. Deletions cut 2 bases from V and 3 bases from J, with 4 bases between. CDR3 length: 11 amino acids. The germline CDR1 and CDR2 sequences are GTSNPN and SVGIG (reference sequence). The CDR3 nucleotides read TGTGCCTGGAGTCTAGAAGAGACCCAGTACTTC. It translates to CAWSLEETQYF.

This clonotype showed up just a few times. The genes are TRBV19 and TRBJ2-3, with 10 bases matching TRBD2. Looked up from germline, CDR1 is LNHDA and CDR2 is SQIVND (reference sequence). The V and J ends lost 8 bases and 4 bases, in that order; junction bases with no gene match: 6. This CDR3 is 14 amino acids long. The CDR3 is CASESLAGADTQYF. As DNA, the CDR3 is TGTGCCAGTGAAAGCCTAGCGGGAGCAGATACGCAGTATTTT. The variable domain in full, with the rest retrieved from reference TRBV19 and TRBJ2-3, is DGGITQSPKYLFRKEGQNVTLSCEQNLNHDAMYWYRQDPGQGLRLIYYSQIVNDFQKGDIAEGYSVSREKKESFPLTVTSAQKNPTAFYLCASESLAGADTQYFGPGTRLTVL.

V gene TRBV6-1 combines with J gene TRBJ2-4; D is unresolved. Germline CDR1 and CDR2: MNHNS and SASEGT. The CDR3 is made up of 13 amino acids. V shed 6 bases and J shed 1 base, with 7 bases lying between them. In nucleotides, the CDR3 is TGTGCCAGCAGCCAGGATGCCAAAAACATTCAGTACTTC. This encodes CASSQDAKNIQYF.

This clonotype was counted ten times or more. The chain links TRBV11-2 to TRBJ1-1, with 7 bases aligning to TRBD1. The V segment lost 7 bases and the J segment 5 bases; nucleotides outside the gene matches: 13. CDR3 size: 15 residues. The germline CDR1 and CDR2 sequences are SGHAT and FQNNGV. The chain's CDR3 is CASNFGQAGLTEAFF. Here the CDR3 DNA reads TGTGCCAGCAACTTTGGACAGGCCGGGCTTACTGAAGCTTTCTTT.

This clonotype came up many times. V and J are TRBV3-1 and TRBJ1-6, with D unresolved. Germline V gives CDR1 LGHDT, CDR2 YNNKEL (reference sequence). This CDR3 contains 15 residues. V was clipped by 1 base and J by 11 bases, with 15 bases between them. The CDR3 DNA is TGTGCCAGCAGCCAAGCCGGACGTTGGGAAGCACCCCTCCACTTT. Its translation: CASSQAGRWEAPLHF. Together with reference TRBV3-1 and TRBJ1-6, the CDR3 gives the full variable domain: DTAVSQTPKYLVTQMGNDKSIKCEQNLGHDTMYWYKQDSKKFLKIMFSYNNKELIINETVPNRFSPKSPDKAHLNLHINSLELGDSAVYFCASSQAGRWEAPLHFGNGTRLTVT.

V is TRBV25-1 and J is TRBJ2-3; D is undetermined. Germline V gives CDR1 MGHDK, CDR2 SYGVNS. The CDR3 extends over 12 amino acids. V was cut by 2 bases and J by 3 bases, with 3 bases left in between. CDR3 loop: CASSERTDTQYF. CDR3 nucleotide sequence: TGTGCCAGCAGTGAAAGGACAGATACGCAGTATTTT. Drawing the rest from reference TRBV25-1 and TRBJ2-3, the complete variable domain is EADIYQTPRYLVIGTGKKITLECSQTMGHDKMYWYQQDPGMELHLIHYSYGVNSTEKGDLSSESTVSRIRTEHFPLTLESARPSHTSQYLCASSERTDTQYFGPGTRLTVL.

This clonotype was picked up a small number of times. The chain carries TRBV15 and TRBJ2-2; D remains unclear. The germline V and J ends were trimmed by 8 bases and 0 bases, with 10 bases remaining between them. The CDR3 is 14 residues long. The V gene's germline CDR1 is LNHNV and CDR2 YYDKDF (reference sequence). The CDR3 DNA follows: TGTGCCACCGCCGTGGAATCGAACACCGGGGAGCTGTTTTTT. It is translated as CATAVESNTGELFF.

This clonotype has a single count. V is TRBV14 and J is TRBJ2-3; D possibly corresponds to TRBD2 (5 bases). The germline CDR1 and CDR2 sequences are SGHDN and FVKESK. The CDR3 contains 16 residues. Between the trimmed V and J ends, which lost 4 bases and 2 bases, there was a span of 16 bases. In DNA, the CDR3 is TGTGCCAGCAGCCGAACACTGGAGAGGGCCACAGATACGCAGTATTTT. This codes for CASSRTLERATDTQYF.

Many counts were recorded for this clonotype. The genes are TRBV4-2 and TRBJ2-3; D ambiguous. The length of the CDR3 is 16 residues. The germline gives CDR1 LGHNA, CDR2 YNFKEQ. Trimming cost V 0 bases and J 8 bases, with 18 bases left between them. This CDR3 is CASSQEAYLGSGTQYF. The CDR3 DNA sequence: TGTGCCAGCAGCCAAGAGGCTTACCTGGGGTCAGGTACGCAGTATTTT.

Ten or more counts support this clonotype. The chain carries TRBV18 and TRBJ2-2, with a weak D call TRBD2 (5 bases). Trimming pared 3 bases from V and 3 bases from J, leaving 11 bases between. This CDR3 contains 15 residues. Germline V gene data show CDR1 as KGHSH and CDR2 as LQKENI. The CDR3, as DNA: TGTGCCAGCTCACCGCGGACTTTAGACACCGGGGAGCTGTTTTTT. Translated: CASSPRTLDTGELFF.

This chain joins TRBV3-1 and TRBJ1-5, with D unresolved. Germline assignment: CDR1 LGHDT and CDR2 YNNKEL (reference sequence). V lost 1 base to trimming and J lost 11 bases, with 12 bases between them. CDR3 size: 13 residues. This CDR3 reads CASSQGTSGAQHF. The CDR3 DNA reads TGTGCCAGCAGCCAAGGGACTAGCGGGGCCCAGCATTTT.

This clonotype was detected many times. The chain is built from TRBV28 and TRBJ2-1; D possibly corresponds to TRBD1 (6 bases). The length of the CDR3 is 18 residues. The germline V gene has CDR1 MDHEN and CDR2 SYDVKM. The ends were cut back, 7 bases at V and 1 base at J, with 23 bases in the middle. CDR3 protein: CASTSLASGQRSYNEQFF. The CDR3 nucleotides read TGTGCCAGCACTTCCCTCGCCTCAGGACAGAGGTCCTACAATGAGCAGTTCTTC. Full variable domain (rest looked up from reference TRBV28 and TRBJ2-1): DVKVTQSSRYLVKRTGEKVFLECVQDMDHENMFWYRQDPGLGLRLIYFSYDVKMKEKGDIPEGYSVSREKKERFSLILESASTNQTSMYLCASTSLASGQRSYNEQFFGPGTRLTVL.

Ten or more counts support this clonotype. The V gene is TRBV7-9, the J gene TRBJ2-5; D not certain. The germline V gene encodes CDR1 SEHNR and CDR2 FQNEAQ (reference sequence). This CDR3 is 14 amino acids long. The V end lost 7 bases, the J end lost 3 bases, and 15 bases lay between the germline ends. In DNA form, the CDR3 reads TGTGCCAGCAACAAGGGCCAGCCGGAAGAGACCCAGTACTTC. Protein product: CASNKGQPEETQYF.